The 30 T cell receptor beta chains reported below all come from one sample, sequenced in a study of technical replicates of blood from a few donors. Here immunoSEQ multiplex PCR was the method, and the copy in TCRdb shows in-frame clones only, minus some. Among tens of thousands of clones, 85% to 95% were seen once, and the ten largest hold around 0.25%. The specimen was T cells isolated from PBMCs. These receptors originate from a human donor in good health.

This clone was seen once. The CDR3 protein is CASSPWDRSYGELFF. As DNA, the CDR3 is TGTGCCAGCAGCCCTTGGGACAGAAGTTATGGGGAGCTGTTTTTT. The chain has TRBV7-9 and TRBJ2-2; 7 bases agree with TRBD1. The germline V gene encodes CDR1 SEHNR and CDR2 FQNEAQ (reference sequence). The CDR3 loop spans 15 amino acids. Germline trimming cut 5 bases from V and 8 bases from J; bases unmatched to any gene: 11.

J is TRBJ2-7 and V is TRBV7-6; 9 bases map to TRBD2. Germline V gene lookup returns CDR1 SGHVS and CDR2 FNYEAQ. The ends lost 5 bases at V and 3 bases at J; junction bases unmatched: 2. CDR3 length: 13 residues. DNA for the CDR3: TGTGCCAGCAGCCTTAGCGGGAGCTACGAGCAGTACTTC. This encodes CASSLSGSYEQYF.

The chain uses TRBV28 and TRBJ1-5; D may be TRBD1 (6 bases). V was clipped by 5 bases and J by 3 bases, with 14 bases between them. Germline assignment: CDR1 MDHEN and CDR2 SYDVKM. The CDR3 sequence is 15 residues long. CDR3 sequence (DNA): TGTGCCAGCAGTCAGGGGCCTCTAATCAATCAGCCCCAGCATTTT. It translates to CASSQGPLINQPQHF.

The chain carries TRBV9 and TRBJ2-1; 13 nucleotides line up with TRBD2. This CDR3 comprises 15 residues. Germline CDR1 reads SGDLS; CDR2 reads YYNGEE. The trim removed 3 bases at V and 7 bases at J, leaving 4 bases unmatched. CDR3 sequence: CASSATSGRVNEQFF. As DNA, the CDR3 is TGTGCCAGCAGCGCAACTAGCGGGAGGGTTAATGAGCAGTTCTTC.

The chain employs TRBV4-1 and TRBJ2-7; 9 nucleotides line up with TRBD1. This CDR3 is 17 amino acids long. The germline gives CDR1 MGHRA, CDR2 YSYEKL. With 0 bases clipped from V and 3 bases from J, the junction kept 9 bases outside the gene matches. CDR3 amino acids: CASSQEGLGQGFYEQYF. CDR3 in DNA: TGCGCCAGCAGCCAAGAGGGTCTAGGACAGGGGTTCTACGAGCAGTACTTC.

V and J are TRBV29-1 and TRBJ2-1, with D unresolved. CDR3 length: 10 amino acids. Deletions cut 7 bases from V and 6 bases from J, with 7 bases between. CDR1 SQVTM and CDR2 ANQGSEA come from the germline V gene. CDR3 nucleotide sequence: TGCAGCGCTAGAGCCAATGAGCAGTTCTTC. Its translation is CSARANEQFF.

The rearrangement joins TRBV2 to TRBJ1-2; the match to TRBD1 covers 7 bases. Germline CDR1 and CDR2: SNHLY and FYNNEI. The CDR3 has 13 residues. V shed 6 bases, J shed 2 bases, and the junction held 3 bases outside the gene matches. Here the CDR3 reads CASRTTGNYGYTF. CDR3 coding DNA: TGTGCCAGCAGGACGACAGGGAACTATGGCTACACCTTC.

The chain combines TRBV6-5 with TRBJ1-2, with TRBD1 as a possible D gene (5 bases). From germline, CDR1 is MNHEY and CDR2 SVGAGI. The V end was cut by 6 bases, the J end by 0 bases, with 11 bases between. This CDR3 has 14 residues. CDR3 residues: CASSSDRANYGYTF. The CDR3 bases are TGTGCCAGCAGCTCTGACAGAGCTAACTATGGCTACACCTTC.

The rearrangement joins TRBV7-2 to TRBJ1-1, with D perhaps matching TRBD1 (5 bases). V was trimmed by 1 base and J by 0 bases, leaving 18 bases between them. This CDR3 is 18 amino acids long. The V gene's germline CDR1 is SGHTA and CDR2 FQGNSA. CDR3 nucleotides: TGTGCCAGCAGCTTAGAGGGACTGTCCCCCCTGATGAACACTGAAGCTTTCTTT. As protein: CASSLEGLSPLMNTEAFF.

The chain recombines TRBV28 with TRBJ1-3, with D possibly matching TRBD1 (5 bases). This CDR3 region has 14 residues. Trimming stripped 6 bases from V and 2 bases from J, with 11 bases between. In germline, CDR1 is MDHEN, CDR2 SYDVKM. The DNA of the CDR3 is TGTGCCAGCAGCCTAGGGGTAGCTGGAAACACCATATATTTT. Amino acids: CASSLGVAGNTIYF. Full variable domain (rest looked up from reference TRBV28 and TRBJ1-3): DVKVTQSSRYLVKRTGEKVFLECVQDMDHENMFWYRQDPGLGLRLIYFSYDVKMKEKGDIPEGYSVSREKKERFSLILESASTNQTSMYLCASSLGVAGNTIYFGEGSWLTVV.

In this sample, this clone turned up a few times. The J gene is TRBJ1-3, the V gene TRBV4-1; the match to TRBD1 covers 9 bases. This CDR3 contains 15 residues. The germline gives CDR1 MGHRA, CDR2 YSYEKL. V shed 2 bases, J shed 4 bases, and the junction held 3 bases outside the gene matches. The CDR3 loop reads CASSQRDREGNTIYF. The CDR3 bases are TGCGCCAGCAGCCAACGGGACAGGGAAGGAAACACCATATATTTT.

This clone is a singleton in its sample. The chain employs TRBV7-2 and TRBJ1-5; 10 bases agree with TRBD1. The V gene's germline CDR1 is SGHTA and CDR2 FQGNSA. V lost 6 bases, J lost 3 bases, and 5 bases stayed unmatched. This CDR3 comprises 15 residues. The CDR3 DNA is TGTGCCAGCAGTCGGACAGGGGGATACAATCAGCCCCAGCATTTT. Its translation: CASSRTGGYNQPQHF.

The gene calls are TRBV30 and TRBJ2-5; 7 bases line up with TRBD1. CDR1 and CDR2 from the germline V gene are GTSNPN and SVGIG (reference sequence). Unmatched junction bases numbered 6, after V lost 5 bases and J lost 0 bases. The CDR3 runs 14 residues. The CDR3 coding sequence is TGTGCCTGGGTTCGAGGGACAGACCAAGAGACCCAGTACTTC. Translated, it gives CAWVRGTDQETQYF.

This clone was seen a single time. This sequence joins TRBV6-4 and TRBJ2-1; 9 nucleotides match TRBD2. The V gene's germline CDR1 is MRHNA and CDR2 SNTAGT. The CDR3 spans 14 residues. The ends lost 5 bases at V and 6 bases at J; junction bases unmatched: 5. Here the CDR3 reads CASSLAGSPNEQFF. The CDR3 DNA reads TGTGCCAGCAGTCTAGCGGGAAGCCCCAATGAGCAGTTCTTC.

The chain joins TRBV6-5 to TRBJ2-2, with no clear D. V lost 7 bases to trimming and J lost 4 bases, with 13 bases between them. CDR3 length: 14 amino acids. Per germline, CDR1 MNHEY and CDR2 SVGAGI. CDR3 bases: TGTGCCAGCATGGTAAATCGGTTCACCGGGGAGCTGTTTTTT. This encodes CASMVNRFTGELFF.

The DNA of the CDR3 is TGTGCCAGCAGTAACGACTATCCCTACGAGCAGTACTTC. This gives the protein CASSNDYPYEQYF. The chain has TRBV28 and TRBJ2-7, with D perhaps matching TRBD2 (5 bases). The CDR3 contains 13 residues. Looked up from germline, CDR1 is MDHEN and CDR2 is SYDVKM. The V end lost 5 bases, the J end lost 2 bases, and 10 bases lay between the germline ends.

The gene calls are TRBV5-4 and TRBJ2-7, with 11 nucleotides matching TRBD2. This CDR3 is 13 amino acids long. Trimming removed 3 bases from V and 7 bases from J; junction bases left unmatched: 3. Germline V gene data show CDR1 as SGHNT and CDR2 as YYREEE (reference sequence). The CDR3 nucleotides are TGTGCCAGCAGCTCGACTAGCGGGACTGAGCAGTACTTC. It yields the protein CASSSTSGTEQYF.

This chain connects TRBV27 to TRBJ2-7; 9 bases agree with TRBD1. Trimming removed 0 bases from V and 2 bases from J; junction bases left unmatched: 5. The CDR3 has 16 residues. CDR1 and CDR2 (germline): MNHEY, SMNVEV (reference sequence). The CDR3 bases are TGTGCCAGCAGTTTATCGGGGGACAGGGTGACCTACGAGCAGTACTTC. Translation gives CASSLSGDRVTYEQYF.

The CDR3 DNA sequence: TGTGCTAGTGGTCCAGAGACAGGGATTGAGCAGTTCTTC. Its protein product is CASGPETGIEQFF. J is TRBJ2-1 and V is TRBV12-5; 7 bases are shared with TRBD1. This CDR3 is 13 amino acids long. V lost 5 bases, J lost 9 bases, and 7 bases stayed unmatched. Germline V gene sequence: CDR1 LGHNT, CDR2 FRNRAP.

The chain joins TRBV5-1 to TRBJ2-5; D is perhaps TRBD2 (5 bases). V lost 1 base to trimming and J lost 5 bases, with 12 bases between them. Germline V gives CDR1 SGHRS, CDR2 YFSETQ. The CDR3 is 14 amino acids. As DNA, the CDR3 is TGCGCCAGCAGCTTGTTTGTTTCGGGGGAGACCCAGTACTTC. Encoded protein: CASSLFVSGETQYF.

This chain links TRBV5-1 with TRBJ1-1; D may be TRBD1 (5 bases). V was pared by 9 bases and J by 1 base, with 13 bases between. The length of the CDR3 is 13 residues. Germline assignment: CDR1 SGHRS and CDR2 YFSETQ. This CDR3 is CATTAGQNTEAFF. The CDR3 DNA sequence: TGCGCCACCACAGCAGGACAGAACACTGAAGCTTTCTTT.

This clone was seen only once. The J gene is TRBJ2-7, the V gene TRBV27; TRBD1 matches 10 bases. The length of the CDR3 is 16 residues. Per germline, CDR1 MNHEY and CDR2 SMNVEV (reference sequence). The J segment lost 0 bases and the V segment lost 7 bases, leaving 9 bases of the junction unmatched. The CDR3 protein is CASTATGGYSSYEQYF. CDR3 in DNA: TGTGCCAGCACCGCGACAGGGGGCTACTCCTCCTACGAGCAGTACTTC.

This rearrangement joins TRBV7-3 to TRBJ1-1; unclear D gene. CDR1 SGHTA and CDR2 FQGTGA come from the germline V gene. Trimming took off 0 bases at V and 1 base at J, with 6 bases between the two ends. There are 14 residues in the CDR3. The CDR3 loop reads CASSLTPGNTEAFF. The CDR3 nucleotides are TGTGCCAGCAGCTTAACTCCGGGGAACACTGAAGCTTTCTTT.

The chain joins TRBV5-4 to TRBJ2-3, with D perhaps matching TRBD2 (6 bases). The length of the CDR3 is 16 residues. Per the germline V gene, CDR1 is SGHNT and CDR2 is YYREEE (reference sequence). V lost 0 bases and J 3 bases, leaving 14 bases between the germline ends. This CDR3 reads CASSLVRDSSTDTQYF. The CDR3 DNA follows: TGTGCCAGCAGCTTGGTTAGGGACTCCTCAACAGATACGCAGTATTTT.

This chain uses TRBV6-6 with TRBJ1-5; D ambiguous. Germline-derived CDR1 and CDR2 are MNHNY and SVGAGI (reference sequence). With 4 bases removed from V and 4 bases from J, the gap between germline ends came to 8 bases. The CDR3 is 13 amino acids. CDR3 sequence (DNA): TGTGCCAGCAGTTTGAGTGCAAATCAGCCCCAGCATTTT. This encodes CASSLSANQPQHF.

The J gene is TRBJ2-7, the V gene TRBV27, with 7 bases aligning to TRBD2. Germline trimming cut 11 bases from V and 3 bases from J; bases unmatched to any gene: 10. This CDR3 is built from 13 residues. Germline V gene sequence: CDR1 MNHEY, CDR2 SMNVEV (reference sequence). The CDR3 spells CAAGVSKYYEQYF. The CDR3 coding sequence is TGTGCCGCGGGGGTATCGAAATACTACGAGCAGTACTTC.

The rearrangement uses TRBV6-4 and TRBJ1-4; maybe TRBD1 (6 bases). Trimming removed 0 bases from V and 0 bases from J, with 11 bases in between. The CDR3 is 17 residues long. Germline assignment: CDR1 MRHNA and CDR2 SNTAGT. The CDR3 region is CASSDSGHFATNEKLFF. CDR3 sequence (DNA): TGTGCCAGCAGTGACTCGGGACACTTTGCAACTAATGAAAAACTGTTTTTT.

This chain uses TRBV19 with TRBJ2-7; maybe TRBD1 (6 bases). Germline lookup yields CDR1 LNHDA and CDR2 SQIVND (reference sequence). The CDR3 spans 14 residues. Trimming left V 7 bases short and J 3 bases short, with 16 bases between. As DNA, the CDR3 is TGTGCCAGTACCCCGGGACAAGCAGGCTACGAGCAGTACTTC. Its protein product is CASTPGQAGYEQYF.

This clone was seen only once. This chain uses TRBV6-5 with TRBJ2-3; D is perhaps TRBD1 (7 bases). CDR3 size: 15 residues. Per the germline V gene, CDR1 is MNHEY and CDR2 is SVGAGI. Trimming took 6 bases from V and 0 from J, leaving 13 bases between them. In DNA, the CDR3 is TGTGCCAGCAGGTCACAGGGGACTAGCACAGATACGCAGTATTTT. Its translation: CASRSQGTSTDTQYF.

The rearrangement joins TRBV5-4 to TRBJ2-7; perhaps TRBD2 as D (5 bases). With 0 bases removed from V and 4 bases from J, the gap between germline ends came to 14 bases. The CDR3 spans 15 residues. Germline CDR1 is SGHNT and CDR2 is YYREEE (reference sequence). Here the CDR3 DNA reads TGTGCCAGCAGCTTGGGAGGAGCGGAGGAATACGAGCAGTACTTC. Amino acids: CASSLGGAEEYEQYF.